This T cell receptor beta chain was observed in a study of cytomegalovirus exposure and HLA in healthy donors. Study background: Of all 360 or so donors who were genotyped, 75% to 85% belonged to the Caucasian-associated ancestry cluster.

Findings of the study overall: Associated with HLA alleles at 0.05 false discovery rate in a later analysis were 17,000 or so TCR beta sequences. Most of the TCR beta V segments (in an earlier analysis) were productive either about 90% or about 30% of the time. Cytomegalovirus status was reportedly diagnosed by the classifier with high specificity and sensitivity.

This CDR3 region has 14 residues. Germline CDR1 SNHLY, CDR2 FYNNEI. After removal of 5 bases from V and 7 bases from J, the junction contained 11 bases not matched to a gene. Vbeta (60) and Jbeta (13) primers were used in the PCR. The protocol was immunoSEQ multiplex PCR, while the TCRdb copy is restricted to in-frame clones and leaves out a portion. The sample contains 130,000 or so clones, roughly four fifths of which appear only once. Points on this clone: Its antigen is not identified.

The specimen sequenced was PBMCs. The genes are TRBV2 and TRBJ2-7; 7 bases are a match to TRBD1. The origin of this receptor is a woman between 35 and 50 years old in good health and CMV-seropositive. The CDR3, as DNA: TGTGCCAGCAGTTGGGACAGCCTCCTACTTGAGCAGTACTTC. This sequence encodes CASSWDSLLLEQYF.